Shown below are 28 T cell receptor beta chains from a single sample sequenced in a study of blood T cell repertoires in COVID-19. Sequencing used immunoSEQ multiplex PCR; TCRdb keeps in-frame clones, though not all of them. The sample contains about 120,000 clones, approximately 81% of which appear only once. Sequenced input: peripheral blood. These receptor sequences come from a woman in her forties or fifties with acute or convalescent COVID-19.

The chain employs TRBV15 and TRBJ2-7, with TRBD2 matching over 8 bases. V lost 0 bases, J lost 2 bases, and 15 bases stayed unmatched. Germline V gene sequence: CDR1 LNHNV, CDR2 YYDKDF (reference sequence). The CDR3 is 19 residues long. The CDR3 here is CATSRDGGRLREVTYEQYF. CDR3 sequence (DNA): TGTGCCACCAGCAGAGATGGGGGGAGGTTGCGGGAGGTTACCTACGAGCAGTACTTC.

The CDR3 nucleotides read TGTGCCAGCAGCCTCGGGGTCCGCTCCTACAATGAGCAGTTCTTC. Translation: CASSLGVRSYNEQFF. V gene TRBV3-1 (or the pseudogene TRBV3-2) combines with J gene TRBJ2-1; D might be TRBD2 (5 bases). The CDR3 has 15 amino acids. Trimming took 4 bases from V and 0 from J, leaving 10 bases between them. CDR1 and CDR2 from the germline V gene are LGHDT and YNNKEL (reference sequence).

The J gene is TRBJ1-5, the V gene TRBV7-8, with D unresolved. Germline CDR1 SGHVS, CDR2 FQNEAQ. The CDR3 extends over 14 amino acids. With 2 bases removed from V and 4 bases from J, the gap between germline ends came to 9 bases. The CDR3 coding sequence is TGTGCCAGCAGCTTAATAACCGAGAATCAGCCCCAGCATTTT. Translation gives CASSLITENQPQHF.

This clone was detected only once. This chain links TRBV18 with TRBJ2-7; tentative D call: TRBD1 (5 bases). Germline CDR1 is KGHSH and CDR2 is LQKENI. The CDR3 has 15 amino acids. With 2 bases removed from V and 6 bases from J, the gap between germline ends came to 17 bases. CDR3 coding DNA: TGTGCCAGCTCACCAGCGTCTGCCACAAGGGGCGAGCAGTACTTC. It codes for CASSPASATRGEQYF.

This sequence joins TRBV27 and TRBJ1-1; 7 bases match TRBD1. The CDR3 is made up of 15 amino acids. Germline V gene data show CDR1 as MNHEY and CDR2 as SMNVEV (reference sequence). Trimming removed 8 bases from V and 0 bases from J; junction bases left unmatched: 9. Written as DNA, the CDR3 is TGTGCCAGCCACCGACAACAGGGGCTGAACACTGAAGCTTTCTTT. Translating gives CASHRQQGLNTEAFF.

V usage is TRBV5-1 and J usage is TRBJ1-2; 7 nucleotides agree with TRBD1. V lost 0 bases, J lost 5 bases, and 7 bases stayed unmatched. The CDR3 is made up of 15 amino acids. Per germline, CDR1 SGHRS and CDR2 YFSETQ. The CDR3 sequence is CASSLGGQDIYGYTF. The CDR3 bases are TGCGCCAGCAGCTTGGGAGGACAGGATATATATGGCTACACCTTC.

A few counts support this clone. The V gene is TRBV7-9, the J gene TRBJ2-1, with 8 nucleotides matching TRBD2. Germline CDR1 SEHNR, CDR2 FQNEAQ (reference sequence). This CDR3 contains 16 residues. J gave up 5 bases and V 5 bases, and 11 bases lay outside the gene matches. In DNA form, the CDR3 reads TGTGCCAGCAGCCGACCACCCGGGAGGGTCGACAATGAGCAGTTCTTC. As protein: CASSRPPGRVDNEQFF.

The rearrangement joins TRBV19 to TRBJ2-3, with no clear D. The CDR3 sequence is 14 residues long. Looked up from germline, CDR1 is LNHDA and CDR2 is SQIVND (reference sequence). Trimming took off 1 base at V and 4 bases at J, with 9 bases between the two ends. The CDR3 protein is CASSIGGVADTQYF. In nucleotides, the CDR3 is TGTGCCAGTAGTATAGGCGGAGTCGCAGATACGCAGTATTTT.

The rearrangement links TRBV6-1 to TRBJ1-4; perhaps TRBD1 as D (5 bases). The CDR3 sequence is 13 residues long. From germline, CDR1 is MNHNS and CDR2 SASEGT. Trimming removed 3 bases from V and 10 bases from J, with 12 bases in between. The DNA for the CDR3 is TGTGCCAGCAGTGATTCCGACAGAGGAAAACTGTTTTTT. Residues: CASSDSDRGKLFF.

The chain links TRBV10-3 to TRBJ1-3, with 9 nucleotides matching TRBD1. CDR1 is ENHRY, CDR2 SYGVKD, per germline. The junction had 5 bases not matched to a gene; V was cut back by 3 bases and J by 2 bases. The CDR3 consists of 16 residues. CDR3 in DNA: TGTGCCATCAGTGACACCCGGACAGGGGCTGGAAACACCATATATTTT. This sequence encodes CAISDTRTGAGNTIYF.

The chain carries TRBV7-9 and TRBJ2-3; D is unresolved. Trimming took off 5 bases at V and 6 bases at J, with 21 bases between the two ends. Germline V gene sequence: CDR1 SEHNR, CDR2 FQNEAQ (reference sequence). This CDR3 spans 16 amino acids. CDR3 nucleotides: TGTGCCAGCAGCCCTCGCGGTGGCTCGAACGGGGATACGCAGTATTTT. Translating gives CASSPRGGSNGDTQYF.

This clone came up once. The chain carries TRBV3-1 (or the pseudogene TRBV3-2) and TRBJ1-5, with D perhaps TRBD1 (5 bases). Germline CDR1 and CDR2: LGHDT and YNNKEL (reference sequence). V was shortened by 2 bases and J by 8 bases, with 16 bases between the two germline ends. This CDR3 has 15 residues. CDR3 protein: CASSQYPGGEEPQHF. CDR3 DNA: TGTGCCAGCAGCCAATACCCCGGAGGGGAAGAGCCCCAGCATTTT.

This clone has a single count. The chain uses TRBV19 and TRBJ1-3; possibly TRBD1 for D (6 bases). The CDR3 contains 14 residues. V lost 5 bases, J lost 1 base, and 9 bases lay in between. Per germline, CDR1 LNHDA and CDR2 SQIVND (reference sequence). The CDR3 region is CASSFTGSGNTIYF. DNA for the CDR3: TGTGCCAGTAGTTTCACAGGGTCTGGAAACACCATATATTTT.

The CDR3 DNA follows: TGTGCCAGCATGGGACTCGACACAGATACGCAGTATTTT. Translating gives CASMGLDTDTQYF. The chain recombines TRBV3-1 (or the pseudogene TRBV3-2) with TRBJ2-3; possible D gene TRBD2, 6 bases. This CDR3 contains 13 residues. Germline V gene sequence: CDR1 LGHDT, CDR2 YNNKEL (reference sequence). Trimming pared 7 bases from V and 2 bases from J, leaving 10 bases between.

The chain uses TRBV27 and TRBJ2-7, with a tentative D call TRBD2 (6 bases). Deletions cut 5 bases from V and 2 bases from J, with 13 bases between. The CDR3 is 14 amino acids. Per the germline V gene, CDR1 is MNHEY and CDR2 is SMNVEV (reference sequence). As DNA, the CDR3 is TGTGCCAGCAGTCTCAACGGGAGTCCCTACGAGCAGTACTTC. Translated: CASSLNGSPYEQYF.

The chain has TRBV11-2 and TRBJ1-1; D remains unclear. V was pared by 5 bases and J by 4 bases, with 17 bases between. Germline V lookup: CDR1 SGHAT, CDR2 FQNNGV. The CDR3 is 15 residues long. CDR3 residues: CASSPLIGVRTEAFF. In DNA, the CDR3 is TGTGCCAGCAGCCCTCTGATCGGGGTTCGCACTGAAGCTTTCTTT.

This chain links TRBV4-1 with TRBJ1-5; possibly TRBD1 for D (5 bases). This CDR3 is built from 15 residues. Trimming took 1 base from V and 0 from J, leaving 7 bases between them. Germline values: CDR1 MGHRA, CDR2 YSYEKL. The CDR3 protein is CASSQGGGSNQPQHF. As DNA, the CDR3 is TGCGCCAGCAGCCAAGGGGGCGGTAGCAATCAGCCCCAGCATTTT.

The rearrangement joins TRBV5-1 to TRBJ2-1; 11 nucleotides match TRBD2. J was trimmed by 10 bases and V by 0 bases; bases with no gene match: 12. Germline V CDR1 and CDR2: SGHRS, YFSETQ. The CDR3 contains 17 residues. CDR3 protein: CASSLVGASGRHQEQFF. The CDR3 DNA reads as TGCGCCAGCAGCTTGGTTGGTGCTAGCGGGAGGCACCAGGAGCAGTTCTTC.

V is TRBV11-2 and J is TRBJ1-6; D ambiguous. Germline loops: CDR1 SGHAT, CDR2 FQNNGV. V was shortened by 1 base and J by 9 bases, with 13 bases between the two germline ends. This CDR3 contains 15 residues. The CDR3 spells CASSLVTGVSSPLHF. The CDR3 nucleotides are TGTGCCAGCAGCTTAGTTACCGGGGTTTCTTCACCCCTCCACTTT.

This rearrangement joins TRBV27 to TRBJ1-4; D uncertain. The CDR3 spans 16 residues. The V end was cut by 5 bases, the J end by 3 bases, with 16 bases between. Germline V lookup: CDR1 MNHEY, CDR2 SMNVEV (reference sequence). The CDR3 DNA is TGTGCCAGCAGTAAACAGCCGAACTCAGCTAATGAAAAACTGTTTTTT. The encoded protein is CASSKQPNSANEKLFF.

Regarding this clone: Other nucleotide sequences in the sample specify the same CDR3. This chain connects TRBV6-5 to TRBJ1-2; 10 bases match TRBD1. This CDR3 is 12 amino acids long. Per germline, CDR1 MNHEY and CDR2 SVGAGI. V shed 6 bases and J 7 bases; nucleotides not matched to a gene: 2. DNA for the CDR3: TGTGCCAGCAGAGACAGGGGGCCTGGCTACACCTTC. It codes for CASRDRGPGYTF.

The chain carries TRBV7-2 and TRBJ1-1; no clear D gene. V was cut by 1 base and J by 10 bases, with 13 bases left in between. Germline CDR1 reads SGHTA; CDR2 reads FQGNSA. This CDR3 comprises 13 residues. CDR3 in amino acids: CASSLGLSGRAFF. CDR3 coding DNA: TGTGCCAGCAGCTTAGGACTATCGGGTCGAGCTTTCTTT.

The chain uses TRBV6-5 and TRBJ2-7, with 10 positions matching TRBD2. The CDR3 spans 15 residues. V gave up 6 bases and J gave up 4 bases; unmatched junction bases: 9. The germline gives CDR1 MNHEY, CDR2 SVGAGI. The CDR3 region is CASRRTLAGAYEQYF. In DNA form, the CDR3 reads TGTGCCAGCAGACGAACCCTAGCGGGAGCTTACGAGCAGTACTTC.

This clone was observed a few times. The V and J genes are TRBV3-1 (or the pseudogene TRBV3-2) and TRBJ2-3; D perhaps matches TRBD1 (6 bases). Germline lookup yields CDR1 LGHDT and CDR2 YNNKEL (reference sequence). The CDR3 extends over 14 amino acids. V gave up 6 bases and J gave up 4 bases, with 14 bases separating them. This CDR3 is CASSPRGSADTQYF. The DNA for the CDR3 is TGTGCCAGCAGTCCTAGGGGGAGCGCAGATACGCAGTATTTT.

The chain employs TRBV2 and TRBJ1-1, with TRBD1 as a possible D gene (5 bases). The germline V and J ends were trimmed by 3 bases and 4 bases, with 15 bases remaining between them. Germline CDR1 reads SNHLY; CDR2 reads FYNNEI. The CDR3 covers 15 residues. CDR3 DNA: TGTGCCAGCAGTGAGGTAGGGGTGGTAGGCACTGAAGCTTTCTTT. As protein: CASSEVGVVGTEAFF. Full variable domain (remainder filled in from reference TRBV2 and TRBJ1-1): EPEVTQTPSHQVTQMGQEVILRCVPISNHLYFYWYRQILGQKVEFLVSFYNNEISEKSEIFDDQFSVERPDGSNFTLKIRSTKLEDSAMYFCASSEVGVVGTEAFFGQGTRLTVV.

The chain employs TRBV7-2 and TRBJ1-5; D unclear. V lost 5 bases and J lost 4, with 12 bases in between. The CDR3 is 14 amino acids. The germline V gene has CDR1 SGHTA and CDR2 FQGNSA. Written as DNA, the CDR3 is TGTGCCAGCAGCCGTAATCCGAGAAATCAGCCCCAGCATTTT. Translated: CASSRNPRNQPQHF.

This clone was detected only a few times. This chain connects TRBV2 to TRBJ2-7; a possible D gene is TRBD1 (6 bases). This CDR3 is built from 12 residues. V was trimmed by 4 bases and J by 4 bases, leaving 8 bases between them. Germline-derived CDR1 and CDR2 are SNHLY and FYNNEI. Here the CDR3 reads CASSVQGYEQYF. CDR3 sequence (DNA): TGTGCCAGCAGTGTACAGGGTTACGAGCAGTACTTC.

This clone appeared a few times. The V call is TRBV27, the J call TRBJ1-2; the D gene is possibly TRBD1 (6 bases). This CDR3 has 13 residues. Germline values: CDR1 MNHEY, CDR2 SMNVEV (reference sequence). Trimming stripped 5 bases from V and 7 bases from J, with 14 bases between. CDR3 amino acids: CASSPRGFGGYTF. DNA for the CDR3: TGTGCCAGCAGTCCCAGGGGCTTCGGTGGCTACACCTTC.